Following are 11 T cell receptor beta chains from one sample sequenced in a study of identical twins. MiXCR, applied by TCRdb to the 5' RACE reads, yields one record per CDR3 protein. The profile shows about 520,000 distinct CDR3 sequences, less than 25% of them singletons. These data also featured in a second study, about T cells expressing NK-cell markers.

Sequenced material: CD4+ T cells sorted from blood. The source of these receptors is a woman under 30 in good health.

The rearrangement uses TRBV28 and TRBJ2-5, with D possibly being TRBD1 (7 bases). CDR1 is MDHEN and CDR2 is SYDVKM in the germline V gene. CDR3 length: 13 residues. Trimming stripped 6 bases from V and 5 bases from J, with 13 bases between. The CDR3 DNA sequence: TGTGCCAGCAGGTCACAGGGGAGGGAGACCCAGTACTTC. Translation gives CASRSQGRETQYF.

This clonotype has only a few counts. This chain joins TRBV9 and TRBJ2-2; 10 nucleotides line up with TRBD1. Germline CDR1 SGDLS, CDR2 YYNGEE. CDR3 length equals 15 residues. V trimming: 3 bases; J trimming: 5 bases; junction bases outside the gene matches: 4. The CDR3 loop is CASSGGQGLTGELFF. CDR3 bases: TGTGCCAGCAGCGGGGGACAGGGGTTAACCGGGGAGCTGTTTTTT.

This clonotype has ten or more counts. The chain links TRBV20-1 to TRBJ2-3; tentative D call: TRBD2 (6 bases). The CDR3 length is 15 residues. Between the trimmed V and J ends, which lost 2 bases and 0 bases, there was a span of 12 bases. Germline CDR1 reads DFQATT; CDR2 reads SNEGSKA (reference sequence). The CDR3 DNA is TGCAGTGCTAGAAGAGGCGGGGAGAGCACAGATACGCAGTATTTT. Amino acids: CSARRGGESTDTQYF.

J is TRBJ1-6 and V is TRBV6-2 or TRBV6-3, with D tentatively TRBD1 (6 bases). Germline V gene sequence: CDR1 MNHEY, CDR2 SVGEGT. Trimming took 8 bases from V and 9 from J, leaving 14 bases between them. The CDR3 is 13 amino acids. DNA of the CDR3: TGTGCCAGCCGCGCCGGGGGGCCTTCACCCCTCCACTTT. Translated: CASRAGGPSPLHF.

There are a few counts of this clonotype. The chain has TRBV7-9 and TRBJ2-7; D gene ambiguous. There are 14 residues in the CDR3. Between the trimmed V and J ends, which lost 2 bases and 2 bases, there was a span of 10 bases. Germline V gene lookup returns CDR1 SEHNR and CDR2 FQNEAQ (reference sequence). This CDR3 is CASSLQDGPYEQYF. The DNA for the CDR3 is TGTGCCAGCAGCTTACAGGACGGCCCCTACGAGCAGTACTTC.

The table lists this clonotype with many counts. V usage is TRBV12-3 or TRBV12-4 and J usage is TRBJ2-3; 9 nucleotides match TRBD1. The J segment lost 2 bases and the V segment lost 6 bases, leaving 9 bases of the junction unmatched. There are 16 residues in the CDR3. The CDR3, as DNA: TGTGCCAGCAGCCGTAACCGGGACAGGGTCACAGATACGCAGTATTTT. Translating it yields CASSRNRDRVTDTQYF.

In nucleotides, the CDR3 is TGTGCCAGCAGGAGAGGCGTATCGAGATACAATGAGCAGTTCTTC. It specifies CASRRGVSRYNEQFF. The chain links TRBV12-3 or TRBV12-4 to TRBJ2-1; D uncertain. The CDR3 spans 15 residues. The V and J ends lost 6 bases and 4 bases respectively, with 16 bases between them.

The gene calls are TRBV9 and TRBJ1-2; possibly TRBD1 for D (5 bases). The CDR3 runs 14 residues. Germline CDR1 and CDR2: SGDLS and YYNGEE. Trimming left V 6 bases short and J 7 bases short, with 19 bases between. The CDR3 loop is CASTRAPGYPGYTF. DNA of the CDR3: TGTGCCAGCACCAGGGCCCCTGGCTACCCTGGCTACACCTTC.

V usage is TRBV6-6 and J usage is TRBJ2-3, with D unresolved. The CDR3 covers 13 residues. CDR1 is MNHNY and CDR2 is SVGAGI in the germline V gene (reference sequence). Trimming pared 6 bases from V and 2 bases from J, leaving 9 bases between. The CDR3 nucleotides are TGTGCCAGCAGACCACCCTTCACAGATACGCAGTATTTT. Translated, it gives CASRPPFTDTQYF.

The CDR3 DNA reads TGCGCCAGCAGTTGGACAGCTGATGAAAAACTGTTTTTT. As protein: CASSWTADEKLFF. The rearrangement joins TRBV5-1 to TRBJ1-4; weak D call: TRBD1 (6 bases). The CDR3 contains 13 residues. Germline V lookup: CDR1 SGHRS, CDR2 YFSETQ. Trimming removed 5 bases from V and 6 bases from J, with 11 bases in between.

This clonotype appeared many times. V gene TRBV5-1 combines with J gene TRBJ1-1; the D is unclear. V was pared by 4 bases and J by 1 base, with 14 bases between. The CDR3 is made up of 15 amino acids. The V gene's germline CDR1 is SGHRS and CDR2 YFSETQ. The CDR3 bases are TGCGCCAGCAGCATGGCGCCGACCGGGAACACTGAAGCTTTCTTT. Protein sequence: CASSMAPTGNTEAFF.